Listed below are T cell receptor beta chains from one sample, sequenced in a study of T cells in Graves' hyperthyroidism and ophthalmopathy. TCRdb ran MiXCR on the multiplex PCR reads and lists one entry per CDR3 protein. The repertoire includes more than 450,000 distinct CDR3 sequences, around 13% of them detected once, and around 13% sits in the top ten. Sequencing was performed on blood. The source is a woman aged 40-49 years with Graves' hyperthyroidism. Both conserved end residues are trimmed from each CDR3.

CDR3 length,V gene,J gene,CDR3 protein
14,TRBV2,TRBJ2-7,ASSESVLAETYEQY
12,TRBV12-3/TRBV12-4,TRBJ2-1,ASSPIGGYNEQF
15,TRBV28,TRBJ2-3,ASTIAGTGGRTDTQY
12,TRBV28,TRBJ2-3,ATYPGQRTDTQY
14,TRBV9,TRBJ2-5,ASSVDKGRGQETQY
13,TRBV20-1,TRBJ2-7,SARPPGTSGYEQY
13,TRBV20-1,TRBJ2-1,SARRTSGSWDEQF
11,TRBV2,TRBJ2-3,ASRSAGGDTQY
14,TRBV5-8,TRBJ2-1,ASSRNGLAGIDEQF
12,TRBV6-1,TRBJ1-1,ASSTRDRTTEAF
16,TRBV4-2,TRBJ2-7,ASSQDGPLAGVVYEQY
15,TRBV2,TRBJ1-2,ASRATNTGGDSYGYT
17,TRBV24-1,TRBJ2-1,ATSDAPRTSGSNYNEQF
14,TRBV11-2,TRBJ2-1,ASSLKATGGYNEQF
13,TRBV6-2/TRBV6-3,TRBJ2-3,ASSYSQGAPDTQY
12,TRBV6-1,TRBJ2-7,ASSEEQGTYEQY
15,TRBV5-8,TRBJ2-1,ASSHGTSGNFQGEQF
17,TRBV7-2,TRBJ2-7,ASSSDSPGLAGLSYEQY
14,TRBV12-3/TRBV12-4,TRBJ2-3,ASSLAWLAYTDTQY
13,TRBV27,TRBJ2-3,ASRAAGASADTQY
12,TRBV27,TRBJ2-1,ASGAGSSYNEQF
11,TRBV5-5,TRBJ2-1,ASSLSPHNEQF
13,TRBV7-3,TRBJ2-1,ASSLMDGGYNEQF
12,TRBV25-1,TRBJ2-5,ASSLAGAVETQY
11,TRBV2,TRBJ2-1,ASLGYIDNEQF